This TCR beta chain was observed in a study of shared clonotypes between healthy human individuals. Partitioning of CD4+ cells yielded a CD45RA+ naive subset and a CD45RA-negative memory subset. This clone was detected only once. As handled by the study authors: Junction-only sequences without quality scores were provided by ImmunoSEQ, so filtering was different. Sequencing was performed with immunoSEQ multiplex PCR; in TCRdb, only in-frame clones are kept and a portion is missing. That table gives V, J and clone size, and the DNA gave D and trimming. The sample holds millions of clones, roughly 96% seen once. In germline, CDR1 is MNHNS, CDR2 SASEGT. This CDR3 has 15 residues. Trimming took off 4 bases at V and 2 bases at J, with 15 bases between the two ends.

Material: naive CD4+ T cells sorted from blood. The subset: CD45RA+ positively selected. The rearrangement uses TRBV6-1 and TRBJ2-7; tentative D call: TRBD1 (6 bases). The sequence was collected from a man younger than 35 in good health. The CDR3 DNA is TGTGCCAGCAGTGGAACCAGGGGTGTCCCCTACGAGCAGTACTTC. Protein sequence: CASSGTRGVPYEQYF.